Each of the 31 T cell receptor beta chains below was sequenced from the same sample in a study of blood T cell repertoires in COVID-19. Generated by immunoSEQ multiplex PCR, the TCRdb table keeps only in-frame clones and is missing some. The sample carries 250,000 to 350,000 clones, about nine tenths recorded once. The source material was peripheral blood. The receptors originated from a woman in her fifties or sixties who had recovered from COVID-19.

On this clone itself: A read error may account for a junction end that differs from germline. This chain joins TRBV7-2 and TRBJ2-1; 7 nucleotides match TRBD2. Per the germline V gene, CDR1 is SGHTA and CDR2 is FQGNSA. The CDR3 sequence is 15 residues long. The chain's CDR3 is CANSFGGGNYNEQFF. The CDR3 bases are TGTGCCAACAGCTTTGGGGGGGGAAATTACAATGAGCAGTTCTTC.

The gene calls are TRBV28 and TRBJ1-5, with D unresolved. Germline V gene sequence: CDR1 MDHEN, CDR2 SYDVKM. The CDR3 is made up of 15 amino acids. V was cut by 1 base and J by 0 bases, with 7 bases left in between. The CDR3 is CASSLSFYSNQPQHF. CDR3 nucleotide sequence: TGTGCCAGCAGTTTATCCTTTTATAGCAATCAGCCCCAGCATTTT.

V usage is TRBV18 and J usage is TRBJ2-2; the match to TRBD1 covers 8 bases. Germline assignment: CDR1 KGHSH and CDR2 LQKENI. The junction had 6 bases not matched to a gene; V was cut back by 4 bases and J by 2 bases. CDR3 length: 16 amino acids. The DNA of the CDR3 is TGTGCCAGCTCACTACAGCAGGGGGCTAACACCGGGGAGCTGTTTTTT. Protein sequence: CASSLQQGANTGELFF.

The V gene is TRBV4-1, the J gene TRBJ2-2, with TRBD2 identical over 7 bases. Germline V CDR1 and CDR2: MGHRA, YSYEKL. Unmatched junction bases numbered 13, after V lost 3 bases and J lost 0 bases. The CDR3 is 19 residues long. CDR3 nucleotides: TGCGCCAGCAGCCACGAGCCTCCATGGGGGGGGGCGAACACCGGGGAGCTGTTTTTT. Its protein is CASSHEPPWGGANTGELFF.

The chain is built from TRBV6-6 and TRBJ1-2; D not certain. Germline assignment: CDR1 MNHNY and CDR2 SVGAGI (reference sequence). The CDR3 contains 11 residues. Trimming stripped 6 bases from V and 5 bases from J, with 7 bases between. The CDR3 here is CASSQLYGYTF. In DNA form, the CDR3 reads TGTGCCAGCAGCCAGTTATATGGCTACACCTTC.

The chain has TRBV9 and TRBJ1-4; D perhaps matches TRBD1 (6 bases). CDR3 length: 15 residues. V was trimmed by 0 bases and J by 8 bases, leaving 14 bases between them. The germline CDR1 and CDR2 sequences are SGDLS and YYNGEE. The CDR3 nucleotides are TGTGCCAGCAGCGTAGACGAGGGGGTCTTGGAAAAACTGTTTTTT. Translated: CASSVDEGVLEKLFF. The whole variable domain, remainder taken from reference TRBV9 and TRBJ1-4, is DSGVTQTPKHLITATGQRVTLRCSPRSGDLSVYWYQQSLDQGLQFLIQYYNGEERAKGNILERFSAQQFPDLHSELNLSSLELGDSALYFCASSVDEGVLEKLFFGSGTQLSVL.

The CDR3 protein is CASRDRGHRSNQPQHF. CDR3 bases: TGTGCCAGCAGGGACAGGGGGCATCGTAGCAATCAGCCCCAGCATTTT. The chain joins TRBV28 to TRBJ1-5; 11 bases are shared with TRBD1. The CDR3 runs 16 residues. The germline V gene encodes CDR1 MDHEN and CDR2 SYDVKM. J was trimmed by 0 bases and V by 6 bases; bases with no gene match: 4.

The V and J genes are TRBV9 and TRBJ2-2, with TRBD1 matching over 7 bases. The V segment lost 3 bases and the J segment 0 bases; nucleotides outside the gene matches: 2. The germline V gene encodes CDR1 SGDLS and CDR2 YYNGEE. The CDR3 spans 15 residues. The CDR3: CASSGQGTNTGELFF. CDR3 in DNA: TGTGCCAGCAGCGGACAGGGTACGAACACCGGGGAGCTGTTTTTT.

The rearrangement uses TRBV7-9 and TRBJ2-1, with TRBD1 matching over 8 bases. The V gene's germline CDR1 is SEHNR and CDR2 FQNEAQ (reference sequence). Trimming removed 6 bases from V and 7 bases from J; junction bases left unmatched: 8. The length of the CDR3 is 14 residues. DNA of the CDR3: TGTGCCAGCAGTTCCGGGACAGGTCGGAATGAGCAGTTCTTC. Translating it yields CASSSGTGRNEQFF.

CDR3 nucleotides: TGTGCCAGCAGTTTATTAGGGGTTTTCTCACCCCTCCACTTT. Its protein is CASSLLGVFSPLHF. The chain employs TRBV28 and TRBJ1-6, with a tentative D call TRBD1 (5 bases). CDR1 and CDR2 from the germline V gene are MDHEN and SYDVKM. V dropped 1 base and J dropped 10 bases, with 11 bases sitting between them. CDR3 length equals 14 residues.

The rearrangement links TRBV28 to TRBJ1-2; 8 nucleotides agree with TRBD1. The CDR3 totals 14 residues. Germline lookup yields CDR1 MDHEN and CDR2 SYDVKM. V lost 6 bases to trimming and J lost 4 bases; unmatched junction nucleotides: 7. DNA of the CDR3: TGTGCCAGCAGAATTTCGGGGACAGGCTATGGCTACACCTTC. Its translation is CASRISGTGYGYTF.

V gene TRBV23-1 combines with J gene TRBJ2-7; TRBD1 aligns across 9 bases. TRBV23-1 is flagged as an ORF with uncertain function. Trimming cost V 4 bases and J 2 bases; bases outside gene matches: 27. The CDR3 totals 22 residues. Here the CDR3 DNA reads TGCGCCAGCAGTCCTCATGGGGCTTGGGACAGGGATCTTGTAAGGTCCCCCTACGAGCAGTACTTC. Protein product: CASSPHGAWDRDLVRSPYEQYF.

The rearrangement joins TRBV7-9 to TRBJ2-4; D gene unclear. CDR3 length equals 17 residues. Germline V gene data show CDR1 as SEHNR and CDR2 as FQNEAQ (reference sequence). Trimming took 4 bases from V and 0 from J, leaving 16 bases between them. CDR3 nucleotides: TGTGCCAGCAGCTCCTCTAACCCTGGTCTAGCCAAAAACATTCAGTACTTC. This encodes CASSSSNPGLAKNIQYF.

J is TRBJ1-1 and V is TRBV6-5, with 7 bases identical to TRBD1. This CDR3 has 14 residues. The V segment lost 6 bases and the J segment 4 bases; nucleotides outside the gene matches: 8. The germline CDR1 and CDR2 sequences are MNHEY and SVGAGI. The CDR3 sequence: CASSNRGGGTEAFF. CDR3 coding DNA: TGTGCCAGCAGCAACAGGGGAGGTGGCACTGAAGCTTTCTTT.

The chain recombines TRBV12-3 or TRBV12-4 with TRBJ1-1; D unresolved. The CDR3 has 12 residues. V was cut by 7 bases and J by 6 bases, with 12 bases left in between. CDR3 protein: CASTQPGAEAFF. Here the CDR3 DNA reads TGTGCCAGCACCCAGCCAGGCGCTGAAGCTTTCTTT.

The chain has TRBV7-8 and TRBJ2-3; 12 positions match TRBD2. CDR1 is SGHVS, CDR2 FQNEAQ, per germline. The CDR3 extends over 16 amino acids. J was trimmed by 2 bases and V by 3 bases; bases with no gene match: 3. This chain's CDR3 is CASSFGLAGTTDTQYF. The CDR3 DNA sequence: TGTGCCAGCAGCTTCGGACTAGCGGGGACCACAGATACGCAGTATTTT.

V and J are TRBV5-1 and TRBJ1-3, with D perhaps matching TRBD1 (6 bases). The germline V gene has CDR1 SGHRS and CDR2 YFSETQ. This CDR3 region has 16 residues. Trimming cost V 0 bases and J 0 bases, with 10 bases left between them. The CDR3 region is CASSLEEGGSGNTIYF. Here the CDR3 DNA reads TGCGCCAGCAGCTTGGAGGAAGGGGGCTCTGGAAACACCATATATTTT.

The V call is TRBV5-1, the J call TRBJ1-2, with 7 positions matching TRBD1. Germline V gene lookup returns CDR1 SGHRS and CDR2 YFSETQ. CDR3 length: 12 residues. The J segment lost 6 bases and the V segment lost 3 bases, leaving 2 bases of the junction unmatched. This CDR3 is CASSSQGDGYTF. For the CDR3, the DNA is TGCGCCAGCAGCTCCCAGGGGGATGGCTACACCTTC. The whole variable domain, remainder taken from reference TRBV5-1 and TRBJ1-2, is KAGVTQTPRYLIKTRGQQVTLSCSPISGHRSVSWYQQTPGQGLQFLFEYFSETQRNKGNFPGRFSGRQFSNSRSEMNVSTLELGDSALYLCASSSQGDGYTFGSGTRLTVV.

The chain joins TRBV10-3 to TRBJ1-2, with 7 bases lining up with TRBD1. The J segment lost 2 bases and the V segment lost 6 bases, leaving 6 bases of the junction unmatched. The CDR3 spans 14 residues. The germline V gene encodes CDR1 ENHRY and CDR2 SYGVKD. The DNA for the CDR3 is TGTGCCATCAGGACGGGACAGCTAAACTATGGCTACACCTTC. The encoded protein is CAIRTGQLNYGYTF.

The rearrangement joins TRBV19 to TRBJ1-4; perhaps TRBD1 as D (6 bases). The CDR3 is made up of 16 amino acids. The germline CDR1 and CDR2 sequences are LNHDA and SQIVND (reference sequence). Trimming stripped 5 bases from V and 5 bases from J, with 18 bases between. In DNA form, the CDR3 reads TGTGCCAGTAGTCTCCTTAGGACAGCCCGGAATGAAAAACTGTTTTTT. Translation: CASSLLRTARNEKLFF.

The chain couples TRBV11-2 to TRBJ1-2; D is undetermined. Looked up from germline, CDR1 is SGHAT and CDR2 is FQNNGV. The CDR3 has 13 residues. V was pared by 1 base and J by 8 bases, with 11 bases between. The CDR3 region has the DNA TGTGCCAGCAGCTTAGTCCCCGGCGGAGGCTACACCTTC. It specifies CASSLVPGGGYTF. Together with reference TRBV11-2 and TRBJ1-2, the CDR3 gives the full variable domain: EAGVAQSPRYKIIEKRQSVAFWCNPISGHATLYWYQQILGQGPKLLIQFQNNGVVDDSQLPKDRFSAERLKGVDSTLKIQPAKLEDSAVYLCASSLVPGGGYTFGSGTRLTVV.

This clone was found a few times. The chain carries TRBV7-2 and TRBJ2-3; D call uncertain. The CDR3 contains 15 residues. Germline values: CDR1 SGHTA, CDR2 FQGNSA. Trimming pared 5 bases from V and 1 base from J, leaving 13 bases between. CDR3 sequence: CASSPRSPGTDTQYF. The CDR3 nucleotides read TGTGCCAGCAGCCCACGAAGCCCTGGCACAGATACGCAGTATTTT.

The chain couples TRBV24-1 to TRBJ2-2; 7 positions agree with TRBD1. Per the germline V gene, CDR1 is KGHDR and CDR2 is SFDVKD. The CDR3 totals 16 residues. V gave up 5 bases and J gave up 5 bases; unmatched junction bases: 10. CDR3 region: CATSGSGTAKTGELFF. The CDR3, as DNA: TGTGCCACCAGTGGTTCCGGGACAGCCAAGACCGGGGAGCTGTTTTTT.

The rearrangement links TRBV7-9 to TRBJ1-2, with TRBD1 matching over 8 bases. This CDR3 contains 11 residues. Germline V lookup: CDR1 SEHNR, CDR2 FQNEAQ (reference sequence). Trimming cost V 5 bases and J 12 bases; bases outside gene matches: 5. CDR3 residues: CASSRGQVDTF. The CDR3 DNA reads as TGTGCCAGCAGCAGGGGACAGGTGGACACCTTC.

CDR3 in DNA: TGTGCCAGCAGTCACATACCGGGAACAGATAGAAACACCATATATTTT. This sequence encodes CASSHIPGTDRNTIYF. V usage is TRBV9 and J usage is TRBJ1-3; D unclear. CDR1 and CDR2 from the germline V gene are SGDLS and YYNGEE. Trimming took 5 bases from V and 5 from J, leaving 20 bases between them. The CDR3 is 16 amino acids. The full variable domain, with the rest looked up from reference TRBV9 and TRBJ1-3, is DSGVTQTPKHLITATGQRVTLRCSPRSGDLSVYWYQQSLDQGLQFLIQYYNGEERAKGNILERFSAQQFPDLHSELNLSSLELGDSALYFCASSHIPGTDRNTIYFGEGSWLTVV.

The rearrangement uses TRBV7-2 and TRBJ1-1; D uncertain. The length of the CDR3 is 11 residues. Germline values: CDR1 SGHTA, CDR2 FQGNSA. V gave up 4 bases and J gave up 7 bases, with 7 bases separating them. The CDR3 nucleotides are TGTGCCAGCAGCTACAGATATGAAGCTTTCTTT. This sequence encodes CASSYRYEAFF.

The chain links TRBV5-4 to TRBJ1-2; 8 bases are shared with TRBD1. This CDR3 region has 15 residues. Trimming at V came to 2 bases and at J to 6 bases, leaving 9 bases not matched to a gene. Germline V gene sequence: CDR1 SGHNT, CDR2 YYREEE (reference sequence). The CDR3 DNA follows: TGTGCCAGCAGCTTCTCCCAGGGGGCGCTTAATGGCTACACCTTC. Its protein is CASSFSQGALNGYTF.

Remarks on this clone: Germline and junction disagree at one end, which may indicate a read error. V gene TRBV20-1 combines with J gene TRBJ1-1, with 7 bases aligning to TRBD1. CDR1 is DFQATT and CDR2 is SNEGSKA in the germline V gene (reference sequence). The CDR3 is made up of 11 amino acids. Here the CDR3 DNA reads TGCAGTGCTAGTGTAGGGGCAGGGGGTATCTTT. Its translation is CSASVGAGGIF.

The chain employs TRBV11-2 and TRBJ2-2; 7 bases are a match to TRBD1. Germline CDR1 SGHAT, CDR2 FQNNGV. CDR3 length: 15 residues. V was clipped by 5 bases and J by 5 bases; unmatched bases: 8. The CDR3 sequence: CASSLKAGGTGELFF. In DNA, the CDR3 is TGTGCCAGCAGCCTTAAGGCAGGGGGTACCGGGGAGCTGTTTTTT.

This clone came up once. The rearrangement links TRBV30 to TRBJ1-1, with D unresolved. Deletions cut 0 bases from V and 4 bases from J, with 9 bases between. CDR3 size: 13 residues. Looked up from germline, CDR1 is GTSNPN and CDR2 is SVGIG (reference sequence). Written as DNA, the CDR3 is TGTGCCTGGAGTGTACTTGAGGGCACTGAAGCTTTCTTT. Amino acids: CAWSVLEGTEAFF. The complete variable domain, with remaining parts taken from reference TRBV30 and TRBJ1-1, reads SQTIHQWPATLVQPVGSPLSLECTVEGTSNPNLYWYRQAAGRGLQLLFYSVGIGQISSEVPQNLSASRPQDRQFILSSKKLLLSDSGFYLCAWSVLEGTEAFFGQGTRLTVV.

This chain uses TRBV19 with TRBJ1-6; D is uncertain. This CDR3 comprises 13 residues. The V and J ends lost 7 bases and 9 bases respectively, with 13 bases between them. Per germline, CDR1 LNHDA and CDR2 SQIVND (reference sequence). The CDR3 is CASTREFSSPLHF. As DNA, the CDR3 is TGTGCCAGTACGAGGGAGTTTAGTTCACCCCTCCACTTT.